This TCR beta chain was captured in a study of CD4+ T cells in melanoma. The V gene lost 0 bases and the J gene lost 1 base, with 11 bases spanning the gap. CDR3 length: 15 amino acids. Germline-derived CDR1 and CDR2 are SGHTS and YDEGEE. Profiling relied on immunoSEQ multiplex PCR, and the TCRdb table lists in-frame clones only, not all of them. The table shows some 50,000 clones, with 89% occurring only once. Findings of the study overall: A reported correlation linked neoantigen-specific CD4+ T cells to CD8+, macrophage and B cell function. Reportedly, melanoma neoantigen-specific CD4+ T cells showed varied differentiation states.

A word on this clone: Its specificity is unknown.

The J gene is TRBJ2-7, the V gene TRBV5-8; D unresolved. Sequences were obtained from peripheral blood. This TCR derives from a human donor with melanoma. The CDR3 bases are TGTGCCAGCAGCTTGGGTAGCCCTATTTCCTACGAGCAGTACTTC. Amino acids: CASSLGSPISYEQYF.